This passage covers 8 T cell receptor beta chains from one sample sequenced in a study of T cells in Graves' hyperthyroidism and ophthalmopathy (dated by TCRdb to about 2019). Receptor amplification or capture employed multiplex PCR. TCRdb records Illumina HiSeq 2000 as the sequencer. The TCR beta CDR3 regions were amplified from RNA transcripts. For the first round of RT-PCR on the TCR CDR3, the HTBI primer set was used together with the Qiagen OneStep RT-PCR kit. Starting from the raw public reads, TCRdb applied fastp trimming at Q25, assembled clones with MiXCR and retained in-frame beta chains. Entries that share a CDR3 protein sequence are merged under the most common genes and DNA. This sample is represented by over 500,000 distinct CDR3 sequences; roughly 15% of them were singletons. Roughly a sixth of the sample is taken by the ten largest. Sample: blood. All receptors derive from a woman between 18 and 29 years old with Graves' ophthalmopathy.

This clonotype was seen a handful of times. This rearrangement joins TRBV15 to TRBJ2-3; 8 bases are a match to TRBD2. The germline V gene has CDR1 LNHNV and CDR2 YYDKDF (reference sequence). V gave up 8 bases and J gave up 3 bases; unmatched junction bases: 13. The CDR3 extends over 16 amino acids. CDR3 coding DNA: TGTGCCACCTCCAAATCGGGAGGGCCGAGAACAGATACGCAGTATTTT. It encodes CATSKSGGPRTDTQYF. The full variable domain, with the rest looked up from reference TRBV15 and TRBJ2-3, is DAMVIQNPRYQVTQFGKPVTLSCSQTLNHNVMYWYQQKSSQAPKLLFHYYDKDFNNEADTPDNFQSRRPNTSFCFLDIRSPGLGDTAMYLCATSKSGGPRTDTQYFGPGTRLTVL.

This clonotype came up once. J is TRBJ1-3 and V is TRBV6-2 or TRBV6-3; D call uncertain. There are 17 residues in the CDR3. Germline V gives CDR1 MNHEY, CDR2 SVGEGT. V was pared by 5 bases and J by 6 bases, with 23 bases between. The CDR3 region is CASSPQPFRAPQNTIYF. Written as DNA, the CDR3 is TGTGCCAGCAGTCCGCAGCCCTTTCGGGCTCCACAAAACACCATATATTTT.

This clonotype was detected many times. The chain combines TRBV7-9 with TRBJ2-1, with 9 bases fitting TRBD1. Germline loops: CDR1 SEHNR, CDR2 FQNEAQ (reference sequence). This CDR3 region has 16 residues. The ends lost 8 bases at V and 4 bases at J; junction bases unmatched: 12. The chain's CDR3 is CASGWTRTGEYNEQFF. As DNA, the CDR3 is TGTGCCAGCGGATGGACGCGGACAGGGGAATACAATGAGCAGTTCTTC.

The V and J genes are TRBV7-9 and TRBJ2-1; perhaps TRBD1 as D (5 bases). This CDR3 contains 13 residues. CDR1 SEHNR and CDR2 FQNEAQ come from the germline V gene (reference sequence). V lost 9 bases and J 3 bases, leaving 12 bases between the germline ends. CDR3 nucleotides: TGTGCCAGTGGACACCAGAACTACAATGAGCAGTTCTTC. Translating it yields CASGHQNYNEQFF.

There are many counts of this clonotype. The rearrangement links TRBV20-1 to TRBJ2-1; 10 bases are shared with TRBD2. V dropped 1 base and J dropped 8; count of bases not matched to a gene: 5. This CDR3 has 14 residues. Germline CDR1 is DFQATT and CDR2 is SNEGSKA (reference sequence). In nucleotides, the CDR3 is TGCAGTGCTAGAGCTAGCGGGGGAATCCATGAGCAGTTCTTC. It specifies CSARASGGIHEQFF.

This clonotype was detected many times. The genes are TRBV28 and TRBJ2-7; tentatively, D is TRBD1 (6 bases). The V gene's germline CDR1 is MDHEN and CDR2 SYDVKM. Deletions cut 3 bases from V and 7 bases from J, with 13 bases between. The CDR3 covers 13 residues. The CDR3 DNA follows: TGTGCCAGCAGTTTCATGGGGGCAAGGGAGCAGTACTTC. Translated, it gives CASSFMGAREQYF.

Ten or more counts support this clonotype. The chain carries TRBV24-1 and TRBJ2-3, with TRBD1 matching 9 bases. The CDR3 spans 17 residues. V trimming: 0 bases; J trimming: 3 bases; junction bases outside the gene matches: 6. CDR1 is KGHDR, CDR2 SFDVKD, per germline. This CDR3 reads CATSDLRQGVSTDTQYF. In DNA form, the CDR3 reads TGTGCCACCAGTGATTTGCGACAGGGGGTTTCAACAGATACGCAGTATTTT.

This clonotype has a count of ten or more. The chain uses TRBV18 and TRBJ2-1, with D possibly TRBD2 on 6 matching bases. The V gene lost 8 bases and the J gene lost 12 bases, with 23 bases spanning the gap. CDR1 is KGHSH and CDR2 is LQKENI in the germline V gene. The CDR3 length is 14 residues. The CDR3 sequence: CASPGLRRGPVQFF. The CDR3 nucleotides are TGTGCCAGCCCAGGCTTGCGGAGGGGACCGGTGCAGTTCTTC.